Presented here are 17 T cell receptor beta chains from one specimen sequenced in a study of cytomegalovirus exposure and HLA in healthy donors. Amplification used 60 Vbeta primers and 13 Jbeta primers. Assay used: immunoSEQ multiplex PCR; TCRdb lists only in-frame clones, some missing. Here the sample spans roughly 190,000 clones, around 81% being singletons. Input material: PBMCs. The receptor source for this set is a woman between 25 and 40 years old in good health and CMV-seropositive.

The chain employs TRBV29-1 and TRBJ1-5; 8 nucleotides agree with TRBD1. The CDR3 extends over 13 amino acids. Trimming took 7 bases from V and 5 from J; bases not matched to a gene: 7. Germline V gene data show CDR1 as SQVTM and CDR2 as ANQGSEA. The CDR3 sequence: CSGAAGGDQPQHF. In DNA, the CDR3 is TGCAGCGGTGCGGCAGGGGGCGATCAGCCCCAGCATTTT.

The chain employs TRBV6-1 and TRBJ2-7; 9 positions match TRBD1. With 8 bases clipped from V and 6 bases from J, the junction kept 11 bases outside the gene matches. The length of the CDR3 is 14 residues. Germline V lookup: CDR1 MNHNS, CDR2 SASEGT. CDR3 sequence reads: CASRPATGGVEQYF. The DNA for the CDR3 is TGTGCCAGCCGGCCAGCCACAGGGGGCGTCGAGCAGTACTTC.

The genes are TRBV2 and TRBJ2-1, with D maybe TRBD2 (5 bases). The V end was cut by 5 bases, the J end by 8 bases, with 16 bases between. The CDR3 is 14 residues long. The germline V gene has CDR1 SNHLY and CDR2 FYNNEI. CDR3 DNA: TGTGCCAGCAGTTACCACGACTATTCGGATGAGCAGTTCTTC. Its translation: CASSYHDYSDEQFF.

Of note for this clone: Different DNA sequences within this sample yield the same CDR3. The CDR3, as DNA: TGCGCCAGCAGCTCGGGACTAGCGGGTATTAACGAGCAGTTCTTC. Translated: CASSSGLAGINEQFF. The chain uses TRBV5-1 and TRBJ2-1, with 12 bases aligning to TRBD2. Germline CDR1 is SGHRS and CDR2 is YFSETQ. V lost 3 bases, J lost 10 bases, and 8 bases stayed unmatched. The CDR3 covers 15 residues.

The rearrangement uses TRBV7-2 and TRBJ2-3; 10 nucleotides align to TRBD2. The CDR3 has 17 residues. In germline, CDR1 is SGHTA, CDR2 FQGNSA. Germline trimming cut 4 bases from V and 0 bases from J; bases unmatched to any gene: 7. CDR3 loop: CASSSPRLAGSTDTQYF. The CDR3 DNA follows: TGTGCCAGCAGCTCCCCCAGACTAGCGGGTAGCACAGATACGCAGTATTTT.

The V gene is TRBV28, the J gene TRBJ2-3; TRBD2 agrees at 11 bases. Trimming at V came to 1 base and at J to 6 bases, leaving 9 bases not matched to a gene. The CDR3 runs to 17 residues. CDR1 and CDR2 from the germline V gene are MDHEN and SYDVKM. This CDR3 is CASSLFGSGGGKDTQYF. For the CDR3, the DNA is TGTGCCAGCAGTTTATTTGGTAGCGGGGGGGGTAAGGATACGCAGTATTTT.

This clone was seen just once. The V gene is TRBV10-3, the J gene TRBJ1-4; 10 bases are shared with TRBD1. Per the germline V gene, CDR1 is ENHRY and CDR2 is SYGVKD. The CDR3 spans 14 residues. V gave up 2 bases and J gave up 8 bases; unmatched junction bases: 2. The CDR3 reads CAISEGQGVEKLFF. CDR3 nucleotide sequence: TGTGCCATCAGTGAGGGACAGGGGGTGGAAAAACTGTTTTTT.

As concerns this clone: The sample holds other DNA sequences that translate to the same CDR3. The CDR3 loop is CASSRQVNYGYTF. CDR3 sequence (DNA): TGTGCCAGCAGCAGGCAGGTGAACTATGGCTACACCTTC. This sequence joins TRBV6-5 and TRBJ1-2; D call uncertain. The CDR3 has 13 residues. Germline values: CDR1 MNHEY, CDR2 SVGAGI. Trimming removed 6 bases from V and 2 bases from J, with 10 bases in between.

The chain recombines TRBV9 with TRBJ1-2; 10 bases align to TRBD1. Germline-derived CDR1 and CDR2 are SGDLS and YYNGEE. The CDR3 is 15 amino acids. V dropped 3 bases and J dropped 8; count of bases not matched to a gene: 10. The CDR3 spells CASSAGDRGAAGYTF. The CDR3 coding sequence is TGTGCCAGCAGCGCCGGGGACAGGGGCGCGGCGGGCTACACCTTC.

V usage is TRBV5-1 and J usage is TRBJ2-3, with 11 bases that match TRBD1. The CDR3 consists of 16 residues. Germline trimming cut 4 bases from V and 3 bases from J; bases unmatched to any gene: 7. Looked up from germline, CDR1 is SGHRS and CDR2 is YFSETQ. CDR3 region: CASSPRGTGGTDTQYF. The CDR3 DNA is TGCGCCAGCAGCCCCCGGGGGACAGGGGGAACAGATACGCAGTATTTT.

The chain carries TRBV29-1 and TRBJ1-3; 7 bases align to TRBD1. CDR3 length equals 12 residues. V shed 7 bases and J 8 bases; nucleotides not matched to a gene: 8. Germline assignment: CDR1 SQVTM and CDR2 ANQGSEA. The CDR3 loop reads CSAGTALDTIYF. The CDR3 DNA is TGCAGCGCCGGGACAGCGTTGGACACCATATATTTT.

The rearrangement links TRBV5-4 to TRBJ2-3, with 14 bases identical to TRBD2. Germline V gene lookup returns CDR1 SGHNT and CDR2 YYREEE (reference sequence). V lost 4 bases to trimming and J lost 2 bases; unmatched junction nucleotides: 3. The CDR3 contains 16 residues. This CDR3 is CASSAGLAGDTDTQYF. CDR3 nucleotide sequence: TGTGCCAGCAGCGCGGGACTAGCGGGGGACACAGATACGCAGTATTTT.

The rearrangement uses TRBV2 and TRBJ2-3; 11 bases are shared with TRBD2. Germline trimming cut 0 bases from V and 4 bases from J; bases unmatched to any gene: 0. CDR3 size: 15 residues. From germline, CDR1 is SNHLY and CDR2 FYNNEI. In DNA form, the CDR3 reads TGTGCCAGCAGTGAAGCTAGCGGGGGGGCAGATACGCAGTATTTT. Protein product: CASSEASGGADTQYF.

This rearrangement joins TRBV19 to TRBJ1-2; TRBD1 matches 7 bases. Germline V gives CDR1 LNHDA, CDR2 SQIVND (reference sequence). V shed 7 bases, J shed 8 bases, and the junction held 10 bases outside the gene matches. This CDR3 has 13 residues. The DNA for the CDR3 is TGTGCCAGTAACTCCAAGGGGGGACAGGGCTACACCTTC. Residues: CASNSKGGQGYTF. Full variable domain (missing parts from reference TRBV19 and TRBJ1-2): DGGITQSPKYLFRKEGQNVTLSCEQNLNHDAMYWYRQDPGQGLRLIYYSQIVNDFQKGDIAEGYSVSREKKESFPLTVTSAQKNPTAFYLCASNSKGGQGYTFGSGTRLTVV.

The chain carries TRBV4-1 and TRBJ2-1; perhaps TRBD2 as D (6 bases). This CDR3 comprises 16 residues. V was clipped by 4 bases and J by 2 bases, with 15 bases between them. Germline CDR1 is MGHRA and CDR2 is YSYEKL. This chain's CDR3 is CASSPLSRGAYNEQFF. CDR3 nucleotide sequence: TGCGCCAGCAGCCCTTTGTCGCGGGGTGCCTACAATGAGCAGTTCTTC.

The J gene is TRBJ2-7, the V gene TRBV7-2, with D perhaps TRBD2 (6 bases). Trimming cost V 6 bases and J 2 bases, with 20 bases left between them. Germline CDR1 reads SGHTA; CDR2 reads FQGNSA. This CDR3 region has 16 residues. CDR3 sequence reads: CASSPEGRGLPYEQYF. The CDR3, as DNA: TGTGCCAGCAGTCCGGAGGGAAGAGGCCTTCCCTACGAGCAGTACTTC.

This clone has just one count. The rearrangement uses TRBV6-5 and TRBJ2-3; 9 nucleotides align to TRBD2. There are 15 residues in the CDR3. Germline CDR1 and CDR2: MNHEY and SVGAGI. Trimming at V came to 2 bases and at J to 4 bases, leaving 4 bases not matched to a gene. The CDR3 DNA is TGTGCCAGCAGTTACGTAGCGGGAGTTGCAGATACGCAGTATTTT. As protein: CASSYVAGVADTQYF.